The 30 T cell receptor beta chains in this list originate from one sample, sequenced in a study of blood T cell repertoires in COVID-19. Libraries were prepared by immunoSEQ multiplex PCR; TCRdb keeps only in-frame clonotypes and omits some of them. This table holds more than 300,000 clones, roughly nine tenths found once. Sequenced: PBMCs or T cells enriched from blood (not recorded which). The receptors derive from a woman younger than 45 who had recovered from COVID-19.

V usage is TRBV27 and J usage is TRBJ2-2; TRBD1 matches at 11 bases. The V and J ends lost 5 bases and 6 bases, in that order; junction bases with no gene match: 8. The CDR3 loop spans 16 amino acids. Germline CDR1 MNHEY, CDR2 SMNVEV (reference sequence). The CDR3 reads CASSGTGGGISGELFF. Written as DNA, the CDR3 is TGTGCCAGCAGTGGGACAGGGGGTGGTATATCCGGGGAGCTGTTTTTT.

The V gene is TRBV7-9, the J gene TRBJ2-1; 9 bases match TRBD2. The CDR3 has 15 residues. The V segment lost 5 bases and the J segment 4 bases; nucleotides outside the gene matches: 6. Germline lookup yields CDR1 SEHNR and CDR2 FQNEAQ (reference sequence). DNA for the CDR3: TGTGCCAGCAGCGAGACTAGCGGCCTTTACAATGAGCAGTTCTTC. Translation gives CASSETSGLYNEQFF.

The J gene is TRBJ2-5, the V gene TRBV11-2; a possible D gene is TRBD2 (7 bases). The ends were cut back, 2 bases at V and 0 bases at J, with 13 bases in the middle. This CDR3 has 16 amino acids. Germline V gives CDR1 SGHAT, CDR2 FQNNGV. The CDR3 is CASSLFAGAYQETQYF. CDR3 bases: TGTGCCAGCAGCTTATTCGCGGGGGCCTACCAAGAGACCCAGTACTTC.

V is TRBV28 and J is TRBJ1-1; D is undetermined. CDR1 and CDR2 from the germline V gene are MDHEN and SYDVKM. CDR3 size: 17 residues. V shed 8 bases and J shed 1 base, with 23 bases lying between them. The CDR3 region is CASADGVLRRKNTEAFF. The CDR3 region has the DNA TGTGCCAGCGCCGATGGTGTATTGAGGAGAAAGAACACTGAAGCTTTCTTT.

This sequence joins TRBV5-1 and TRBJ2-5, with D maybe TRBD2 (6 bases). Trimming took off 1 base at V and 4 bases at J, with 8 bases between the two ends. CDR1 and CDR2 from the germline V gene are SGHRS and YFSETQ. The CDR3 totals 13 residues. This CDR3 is CASSLMGGETQYF. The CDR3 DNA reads TGCGCCAGCAGCTTGATGGGGGGAGAGACCCAGTACTTC.

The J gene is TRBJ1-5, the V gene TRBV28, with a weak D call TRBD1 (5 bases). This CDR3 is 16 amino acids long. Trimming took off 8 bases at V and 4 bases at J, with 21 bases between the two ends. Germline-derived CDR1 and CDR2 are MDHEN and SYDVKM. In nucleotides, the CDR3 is TGTGCCAGCCAGCTCCAGGGTAGGGCGTCGAATCAGCCCCAGCATTTT. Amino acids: CASQLQGRASNQPQHF.

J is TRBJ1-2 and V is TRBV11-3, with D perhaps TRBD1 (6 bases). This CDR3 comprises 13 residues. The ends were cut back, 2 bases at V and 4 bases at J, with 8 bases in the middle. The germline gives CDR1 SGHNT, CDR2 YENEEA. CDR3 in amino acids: CASSLMGAYGYTF. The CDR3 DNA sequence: TGTGCCAGCAGCTTAATGGGGGCCTATGGCTACACCTTC.

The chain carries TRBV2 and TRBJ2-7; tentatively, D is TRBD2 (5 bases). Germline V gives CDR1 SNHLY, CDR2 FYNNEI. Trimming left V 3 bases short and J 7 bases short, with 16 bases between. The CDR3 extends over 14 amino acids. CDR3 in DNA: TGTGCCAGCAGTGATTCTAGCTGGTCCGGGGAGCAGTACTTC. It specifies CASSDSSWSGEQYF.

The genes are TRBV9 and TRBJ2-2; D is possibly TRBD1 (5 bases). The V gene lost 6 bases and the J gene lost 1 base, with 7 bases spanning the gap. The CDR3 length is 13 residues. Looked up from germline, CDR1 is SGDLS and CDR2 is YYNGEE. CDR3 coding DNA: TGTGCCAGCACAACAGGGAACACCGGGGAGCTGTTTTTT. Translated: CASTTGNTGELFF. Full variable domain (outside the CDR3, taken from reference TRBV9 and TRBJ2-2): DSGVTQTPKHLITATGQRVTLRCSPRSGDLSVYWYQQSLDQGLQFLIQYYNGEERAKGNILERFSAQQFPDLHSELNLSSLELGDSALYFCASTTGNTGELFFGEGSRLTVL.

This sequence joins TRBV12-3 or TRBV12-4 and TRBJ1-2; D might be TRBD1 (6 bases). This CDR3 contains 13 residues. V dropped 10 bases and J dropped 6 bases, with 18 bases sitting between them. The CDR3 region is CATIPRGGDGYTF. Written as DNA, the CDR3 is TGTGCCACCATACCGAGGGGGGGAGATGGCTACACCTTC.

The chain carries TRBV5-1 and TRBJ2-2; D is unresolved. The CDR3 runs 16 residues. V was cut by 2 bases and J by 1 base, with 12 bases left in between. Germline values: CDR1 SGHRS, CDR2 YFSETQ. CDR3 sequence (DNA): TGCGCCAGCAGCTTTTCGGCAGACTTGAACACCGGGGAGCTGTTTTTT. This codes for CASSFSADLNTGELFF.

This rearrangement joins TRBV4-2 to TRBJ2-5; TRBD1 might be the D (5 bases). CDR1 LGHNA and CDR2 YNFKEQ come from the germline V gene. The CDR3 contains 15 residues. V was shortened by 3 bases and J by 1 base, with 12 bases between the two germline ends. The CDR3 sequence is CASSQGTTGQETQYF. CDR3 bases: TGTGCCAGCAGCCAGGGAACTACAGGCCAAGAGACCCAGTACTTC.

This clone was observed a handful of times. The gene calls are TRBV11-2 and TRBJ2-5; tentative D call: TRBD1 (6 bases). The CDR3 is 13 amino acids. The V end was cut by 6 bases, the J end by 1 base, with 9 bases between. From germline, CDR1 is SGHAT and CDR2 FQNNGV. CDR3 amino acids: CASSGTSQETQYF. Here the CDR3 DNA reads TGTGCCAGCAGTGGGACAAGCCAAGAGACCCAGTACTTC.

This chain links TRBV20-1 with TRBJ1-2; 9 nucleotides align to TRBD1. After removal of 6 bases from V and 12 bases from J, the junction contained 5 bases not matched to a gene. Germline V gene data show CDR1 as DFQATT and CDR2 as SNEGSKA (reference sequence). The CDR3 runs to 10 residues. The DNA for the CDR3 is TGCAGTGCGTACAGGGGGCGCGACACCTTC. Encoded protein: CSAYRGRDTF.

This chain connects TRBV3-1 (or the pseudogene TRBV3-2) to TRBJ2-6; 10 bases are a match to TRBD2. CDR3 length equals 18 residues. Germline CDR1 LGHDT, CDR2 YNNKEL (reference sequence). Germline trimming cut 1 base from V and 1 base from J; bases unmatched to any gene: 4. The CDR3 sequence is CASSQGLAGLSGANVLTF. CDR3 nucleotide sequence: TGTGCCAGCAGCCAAGGACTAGCGGGCCTTTCTGGGGCCAACGTCCTGACTTTC.

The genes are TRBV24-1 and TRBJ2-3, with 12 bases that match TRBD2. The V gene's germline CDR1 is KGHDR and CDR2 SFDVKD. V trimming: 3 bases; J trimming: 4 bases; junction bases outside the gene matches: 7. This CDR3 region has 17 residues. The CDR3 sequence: CATSDGLAGSSSDTQYF. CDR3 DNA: TGTGCCACCAGTGATGGACTAGCGGGGAGTAGCTCAGATACGCAGTATTTT.

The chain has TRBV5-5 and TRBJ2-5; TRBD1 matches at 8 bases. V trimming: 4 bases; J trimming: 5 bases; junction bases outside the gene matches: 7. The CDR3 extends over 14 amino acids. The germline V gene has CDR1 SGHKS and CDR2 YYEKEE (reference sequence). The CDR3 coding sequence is TGTGCCAGCAGCCGACAGGGGCAGGGGGAGACCCAGTACTTC. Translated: CASSRQGQGETQYF.

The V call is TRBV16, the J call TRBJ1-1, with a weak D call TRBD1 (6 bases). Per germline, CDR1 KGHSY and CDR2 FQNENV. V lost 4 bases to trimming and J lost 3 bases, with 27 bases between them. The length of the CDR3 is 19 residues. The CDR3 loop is CASSRGGAGGNQAYTEAFF. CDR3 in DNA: TGTGCCAGCAGCCGTGGGGGGGCAGGCGGGAACCAGGCGTACACTGAAGCTTTCTTT.

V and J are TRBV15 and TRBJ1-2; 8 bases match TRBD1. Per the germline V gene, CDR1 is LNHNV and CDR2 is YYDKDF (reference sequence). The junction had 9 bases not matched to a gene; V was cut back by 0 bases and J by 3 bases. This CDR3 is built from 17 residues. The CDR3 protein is CATSRDFGQGDDYGYTF. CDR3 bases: TGTGCCACCAGCAGAGATTTCGGACAGGGAGACGACTATGGCTACACCTTC.

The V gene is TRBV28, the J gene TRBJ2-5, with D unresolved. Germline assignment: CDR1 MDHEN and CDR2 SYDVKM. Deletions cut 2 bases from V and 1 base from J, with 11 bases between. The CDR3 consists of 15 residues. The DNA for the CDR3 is TGTGCCAGCAGTTTAACTCTGCAAGCCCAAGAGACCCAGTACTTC. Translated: CASSLTLQAQETQYF.

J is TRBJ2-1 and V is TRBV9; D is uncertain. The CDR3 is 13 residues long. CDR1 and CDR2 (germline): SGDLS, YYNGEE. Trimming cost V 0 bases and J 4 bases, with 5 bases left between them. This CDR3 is CASSVVPYNEQFF. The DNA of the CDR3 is TGTGCCAGCAGCGTAGTTCCTTACAATGAGCAGTTCTTC. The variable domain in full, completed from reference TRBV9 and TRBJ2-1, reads DSGVTQTPKHLITATGQRVTLRCSPRSGDLSVYWYQQSLDQGLQFLIQYYNGEERAKGNILERFSAQQFPDLHSELNLSSLELGDSALYFCASSVVPYNEQFFGPGTRLTVL.

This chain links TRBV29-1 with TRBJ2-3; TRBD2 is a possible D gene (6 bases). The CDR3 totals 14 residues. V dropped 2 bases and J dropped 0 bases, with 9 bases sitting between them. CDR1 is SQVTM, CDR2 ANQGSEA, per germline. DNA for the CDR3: TGCAGCGTTGAATTCGGGAGTAGCACAGATACGCAGTATTTT. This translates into CSVEFGSSTDTQYF.

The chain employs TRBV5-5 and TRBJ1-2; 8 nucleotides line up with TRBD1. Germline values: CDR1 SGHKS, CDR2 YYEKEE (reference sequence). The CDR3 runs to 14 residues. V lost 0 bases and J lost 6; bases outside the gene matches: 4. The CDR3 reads CASSLGAGGDGYTF. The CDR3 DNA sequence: TGTGCCAGCAGCTTGGGGGCAGGGGGCGATGGCTACACCTTC.

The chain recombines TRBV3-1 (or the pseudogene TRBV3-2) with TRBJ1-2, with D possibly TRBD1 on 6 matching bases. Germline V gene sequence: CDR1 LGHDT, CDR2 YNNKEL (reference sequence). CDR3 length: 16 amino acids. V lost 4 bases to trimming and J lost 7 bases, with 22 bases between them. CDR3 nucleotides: TGTGCCAGCAGCCTAAGGGGGGGAACGGAGAAGTTTGGCTACACCTTC. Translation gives CASSLRGGTEKFGYTF.

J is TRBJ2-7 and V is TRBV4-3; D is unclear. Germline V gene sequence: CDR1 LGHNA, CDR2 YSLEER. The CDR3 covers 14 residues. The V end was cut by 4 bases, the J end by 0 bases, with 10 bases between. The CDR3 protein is CASSLYPSSYEQYF. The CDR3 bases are TGCGCCAGCAGCCTTTACCCGAGCTCCTACGAGCAGTACTTC.

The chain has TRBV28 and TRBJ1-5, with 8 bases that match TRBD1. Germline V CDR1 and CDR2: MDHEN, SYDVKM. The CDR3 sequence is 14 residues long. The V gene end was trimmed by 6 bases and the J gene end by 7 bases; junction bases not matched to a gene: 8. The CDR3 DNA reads TGTGCCAGCAGCGTTGACAGGGGTCAACAGCCCCAGCATTTT. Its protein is CASSVDRGQQPQHF. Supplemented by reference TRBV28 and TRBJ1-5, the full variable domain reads DVKVTQSSRYLVKRTGEKVFLECVQDMDHENMFWYRQDPGLGLRLIYFSYDVKMKEKGDIPEGYSVSREKKERFSLILESASTNQTSMYLCASSVDRGQQPQHFGDGTRLSIL.

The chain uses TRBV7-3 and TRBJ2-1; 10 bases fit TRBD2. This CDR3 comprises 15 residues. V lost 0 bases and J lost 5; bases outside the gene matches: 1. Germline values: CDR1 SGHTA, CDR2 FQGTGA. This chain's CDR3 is CASSLTLAGNNEQFF. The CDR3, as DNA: TGTGCCAGCAGCTTAACACTAGCGGGGAACAATGAGCAGTTCTTC.

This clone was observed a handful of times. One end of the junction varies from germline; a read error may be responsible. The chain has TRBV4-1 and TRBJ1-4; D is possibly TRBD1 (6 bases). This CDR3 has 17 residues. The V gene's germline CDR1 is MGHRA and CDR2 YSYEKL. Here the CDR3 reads CASRQRARTATNEKLFF. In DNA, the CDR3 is TGCGCCAGCCGCCAAAGGGCACGGACAGCAACTAATGAAAAACTGTTTTTT.

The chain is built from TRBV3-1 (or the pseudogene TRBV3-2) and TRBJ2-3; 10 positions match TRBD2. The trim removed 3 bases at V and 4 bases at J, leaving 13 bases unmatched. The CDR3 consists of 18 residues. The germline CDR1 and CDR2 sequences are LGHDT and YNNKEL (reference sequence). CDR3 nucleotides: TGTGCCAGCAGCCATGACAGGGCTTTAGCGGGAGGCGCAGATACGCAGTATTTT. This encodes CASSHDRALAGGADTQYF.

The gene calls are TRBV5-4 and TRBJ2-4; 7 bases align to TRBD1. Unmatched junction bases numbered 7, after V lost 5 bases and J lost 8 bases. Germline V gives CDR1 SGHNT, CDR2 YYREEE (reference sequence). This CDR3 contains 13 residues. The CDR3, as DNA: TGTGCCAGCAGAAACACAGGGGCCGACATTCAGTACTTC. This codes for CASRNTGADIQYF.